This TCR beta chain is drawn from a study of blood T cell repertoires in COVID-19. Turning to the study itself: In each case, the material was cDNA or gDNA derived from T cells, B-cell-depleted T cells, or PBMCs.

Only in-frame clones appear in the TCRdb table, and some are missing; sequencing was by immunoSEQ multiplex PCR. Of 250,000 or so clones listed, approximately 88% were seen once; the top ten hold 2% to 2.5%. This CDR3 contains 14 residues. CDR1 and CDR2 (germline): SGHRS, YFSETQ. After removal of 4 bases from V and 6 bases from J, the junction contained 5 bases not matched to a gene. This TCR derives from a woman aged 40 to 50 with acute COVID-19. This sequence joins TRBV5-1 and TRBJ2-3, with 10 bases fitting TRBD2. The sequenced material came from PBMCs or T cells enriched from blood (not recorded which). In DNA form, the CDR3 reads TGCGCCAGCAGCCTAAGCGGGGGGGCCGATACGCAGTATTTT. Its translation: CASSLSGGADTQYF.